This T cell receptor beta chain was captured in a study of blood T cell repertoires in COVID-19. The germline gives CDR1 LNHDA, CDR2 SQIVND (reference sequence). This CDR3 is 16 amino acids long. After removal of 8 bases from V and 3 bases from J, the junction contained 14 bases not matched to a gene. As handled by the study authors: Estimated nucleated cell counts came from reference gene primer amplification. The method was immunoSEQ multiplex PCR; TCRdb's version includes in-frame clones alone and lacks a portion of them. The V and J calls and the clone size are those of that table, but D and trimming were determined from the DNA. The sample includes about 180,000 clones, roughly nine tenths of them seen just once. Assignments of participants to cohorts depended upon their own reported clinical history.

The receptor was derived from a woman aged 40 to 50 with acute COVID-19. This chain connects TRBV19 to TRBJ2-3; 7 bases match TRBD1. Sequenced material: PBMCs or T cells enriched from blood (not recorded which). The CDR3: CASGYTGAIGTDTQYF. The DNA of the CDR3 is TGTGCCAGTGGTTACACAGGGGCGATTGGTACAGATACGCAGTATTTT.